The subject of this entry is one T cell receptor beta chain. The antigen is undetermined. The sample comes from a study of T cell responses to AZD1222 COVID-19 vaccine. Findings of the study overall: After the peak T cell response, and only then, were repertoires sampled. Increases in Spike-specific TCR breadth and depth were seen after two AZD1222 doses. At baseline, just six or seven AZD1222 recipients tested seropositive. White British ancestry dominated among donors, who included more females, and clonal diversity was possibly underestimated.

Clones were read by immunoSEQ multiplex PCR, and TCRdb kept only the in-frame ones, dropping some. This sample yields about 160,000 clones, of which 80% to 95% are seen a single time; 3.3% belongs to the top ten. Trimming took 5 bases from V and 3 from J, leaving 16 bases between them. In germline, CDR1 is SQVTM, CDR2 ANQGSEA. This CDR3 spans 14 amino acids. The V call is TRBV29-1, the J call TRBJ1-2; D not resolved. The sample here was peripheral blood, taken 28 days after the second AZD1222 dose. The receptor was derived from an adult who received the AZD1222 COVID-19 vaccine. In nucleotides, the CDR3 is TGCAGCGTTCAACCGGCTCAGGCGCACTATGGCTACACCTTC. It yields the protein CSVQPAQAHYGYTF.